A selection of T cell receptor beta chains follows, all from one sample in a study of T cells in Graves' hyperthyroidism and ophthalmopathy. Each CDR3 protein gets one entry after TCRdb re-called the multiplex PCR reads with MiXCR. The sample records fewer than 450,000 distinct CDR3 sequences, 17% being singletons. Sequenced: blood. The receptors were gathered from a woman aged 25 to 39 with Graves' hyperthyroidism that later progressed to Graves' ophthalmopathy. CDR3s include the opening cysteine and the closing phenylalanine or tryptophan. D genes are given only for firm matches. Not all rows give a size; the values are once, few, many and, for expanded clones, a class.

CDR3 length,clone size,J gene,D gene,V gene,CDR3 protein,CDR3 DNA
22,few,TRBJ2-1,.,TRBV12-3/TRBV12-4,CASSGAQSTGMVFSTSNNEQFF,TGTGCCAGCAGTGGGGCCCAATCAACAGGGATGGTCTTTTCAACGTCAAACAATGAGCAGTTCTTC
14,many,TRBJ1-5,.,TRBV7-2,CASSLQGSKQPQHF,TGTGCCAGCAGTTTACAGGGTTCGAAGCAGCCCCAGCATTTT
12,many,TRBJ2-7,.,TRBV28,CASSAGSNEQYF,TGTGCCAGCAGTGCCGGTTCAAACGAGCAGTACTTC
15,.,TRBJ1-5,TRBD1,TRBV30,CAWSSGTVFNQPQHF,TGTGCCTGGAGTTCGGGGACAGTCTTTAATCAGCCCCAGCATTTT
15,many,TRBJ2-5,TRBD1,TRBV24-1,CATSVFLGQGETQYF,TGTGCCACCAGTGTCTTTCTCGGACAGGGGGAGACCCAGTACTTC
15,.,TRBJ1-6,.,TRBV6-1,CASSEVLGPNSPLHF,TGTGCCAGCAGTGAAGTATTAGGGCCGAATTCACCCCTCCACTTT
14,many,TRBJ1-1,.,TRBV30,CAWSRRGLDTEAFF,TGTGCCTGGAGCCGAAGGGGGTTGGACACTGAAGCTTTCTTT
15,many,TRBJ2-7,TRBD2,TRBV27,CASYPLAGGPYEQYF,TGTGCCAGCTATCCTCTAGCGGGAGGTCCCTACGAGCAGTACTTC
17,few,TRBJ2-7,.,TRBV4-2,CASSQVGVSEGFYEQYF,TGTGCCAGCAGCCAAGTCGGTGTTAGCGAGGGGTTTTACGAGCAGTACTTC
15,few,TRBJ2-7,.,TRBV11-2,CASSLDLGPTYEQYF,TGTGCCAGCAGCTTAGATTTGGGACCCACCTACGAGCAGTACTTC
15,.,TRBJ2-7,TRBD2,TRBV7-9,CASSLDLAELYEQYF,TGTGCCAGCAGCTTAGATCTAGCGGAATTATACGAGCAGTACTTC
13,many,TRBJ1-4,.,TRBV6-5,CASSYSPRVELFF,TGTGCCAGCAGTTACTCGCCCCGTGTAGAACTGTTTTTT
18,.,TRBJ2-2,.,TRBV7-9,CASSLARRVFAPAGELFF,TGTGCCAGCAGCTTAGCGCGTCGAGTTTTTGCCCCGGCCGGGGAGCTGTTTTTT
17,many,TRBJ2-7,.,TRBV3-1,CASSQGGLRERSYEQYF,TGTGCCAGCAGCCAAGGAGGTTTGCGGGAACGTTCCTACGAGCAGTACTTC
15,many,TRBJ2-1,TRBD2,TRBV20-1,CSALDWRAGVNEQFF,TGCAGTGCTCTGGATTGGAGAGCGGGGGTAAATGAGCAGTTCTTC
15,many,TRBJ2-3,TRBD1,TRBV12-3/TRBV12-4,CASSLRTGVEDTQYF,TGTGCCAGCAGTTTAAGGACAGGGGTTGAAGATACGCAGTATTTT
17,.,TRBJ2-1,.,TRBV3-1,CASSQDLNGPDYNEQFF,TGTGCCAGCAGCCAAGATTTAAACGGGCCAGATTACAATGAGCAGTTCTTC
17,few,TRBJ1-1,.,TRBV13,CASSRGYSGGGNTEAFF,TGTGCCAGCAGCCGAGGCTACTCAGGTGGTGGGAACACTGAAGCTTTCTTT
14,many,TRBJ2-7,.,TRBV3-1,CASSQVASSYEQYF,TGTGCCAGCAGCCAAGTTGCTTCCTCCTACGAGCAGTACTTC
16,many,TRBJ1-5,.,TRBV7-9,CASSRNSDSNHQPQHF,TGTGCCAGCAGCCGAAACTCGGACAGTAACCATCAGCCCCAGCATTTT
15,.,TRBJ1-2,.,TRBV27,CASSLGPGANYGYTF,TGTGCCAGCAGTTTGGGTCCAGGGGCTAACTATGGCTACACCTTC
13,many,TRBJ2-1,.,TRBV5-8,CASSWTGTWEQFF,TGTGCCAGCAGCTGGACCGGGACGTGGGAGCAGTTCTTC
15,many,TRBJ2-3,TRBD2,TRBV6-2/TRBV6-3,CASRLSGSYTDTQYF,TGTGCCAGCAGGCTCAGCGGGAGCTACACAGATACGCAGTATTTT
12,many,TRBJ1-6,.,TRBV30,CAWSDPGAPLHF,TGTGCCTGGAGTGATCCAGGGGCACCCCTCCACTTT
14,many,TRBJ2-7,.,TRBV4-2,CASSQDVGTYEQYF,TGTGCCAGCAGCCAAGATGTGGGAACCTACGAGCAGTACTTC
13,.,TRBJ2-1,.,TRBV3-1,CAVSLQGGNEQFF,TGTGCCGTCAGCCTGCAGGGAGGTAATGAGCAGTTCTTC
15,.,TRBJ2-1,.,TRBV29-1,CSVEFSGRPYNEQFF,TGCAGCGTTGAGTTTTCGGGGAGACCCTACAATGAGCAGTTCTTC
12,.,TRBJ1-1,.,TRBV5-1,CASNLGGTEAFF,TGCGCCAGCAACTTGGGGGGCACTGAAGCTTTCTTT
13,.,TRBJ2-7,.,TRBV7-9,CASSLTEPYEQYF,TGTGCCAGCAGCTTGACAGAGCCCTACGAGCAGTACTTC
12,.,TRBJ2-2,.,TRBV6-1,CASKQAPGELFF,TGTGCCAGCAAACAGGCCCCCGGGGAGCTGTTTTTT
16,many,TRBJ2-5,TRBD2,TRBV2,CASRPGLAGGRETQYF,TGTGCCAGCAGGCCCGGACTAGCGGGGGGGCGTGAGACCCAGTACTTC
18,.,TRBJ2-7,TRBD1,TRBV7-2,CASSTFPRDSTNSYEQYF,TGTGCCAGCAGCACATTTCCCCGGGACAGCACTAACTCCTACGAGCAGTACTTC
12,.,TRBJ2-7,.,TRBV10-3,CAISDQAYEQYF,TGTGCCATCAGTGACCAGGCCTACGAGCAGTACTTC
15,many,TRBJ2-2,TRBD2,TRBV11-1,CASSLAGGNTGELFF,TGTGCCAGCAGCCTAGCGGGGGGGAACACCGGGGAGCTGTTTTTT
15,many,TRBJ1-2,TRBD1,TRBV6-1,CASSSTGTGGNGYTF,TGTGCCAGCAGTTCAACCGGAACAGGGGGCAATGGCTACACCTTC
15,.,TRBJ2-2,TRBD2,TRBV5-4,CASGARAGATGELFF,TGTGCCAGCGGCGCTCGCGCGGGAGCAACCGGGGAGCTGTTTTTT
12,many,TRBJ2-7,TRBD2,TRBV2,CASSRGGYEQYF,TGTGCCAGCAGTCGGGGGGGCTACGAGCAGTACTTC
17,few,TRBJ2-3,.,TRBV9,CASSAREATISTDTQYF,TGTGCCAGCAGCGCTCGAGAGGCCACGATCAGCACAGATACGCAGTATTTT
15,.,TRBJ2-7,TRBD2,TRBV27,CASSLKSGSTYEQYF,TGTGCCAGCAGTTTAAAGAGCGGGAGTACCTACGAGCAGTACTTC
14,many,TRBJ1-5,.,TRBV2,CASSAYREDQPQHF,TGTGCCAGCAGTGCCTACAGGGAAGATCAGCCCCAGCATTTT
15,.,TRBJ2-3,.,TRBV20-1,CSAMFLAGAGNTQYF,TGCAGTGCTATGTTTTTGGCGGGGGCTGGGAATACGCAGTATTTT
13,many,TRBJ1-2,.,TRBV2,CASGWRQFNGYTF,TGTGCCAGCGGATGGAGGCAGTTCAATGGCTACACCTTC
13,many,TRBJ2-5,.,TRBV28,CASRGGGVETQYF,TGTGCCAGCCGGGGAGGGGGCGTGGAGACCCAGTACTTC
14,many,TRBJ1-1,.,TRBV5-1,CASRHSGATTEAFF,TGCGCCAGCAGGCACTCCGGGGCGACAACTGAAGCTTTCTTT
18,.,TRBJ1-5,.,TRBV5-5,CASSLGQGRAYSNQPQHF,TGTGCCAGCAGCTTGGGGCAGGGGCGTGCTTATAGCAATCAGCCCCAGCATTTT
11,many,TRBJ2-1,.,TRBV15,CATSDTAEQFF,TGTGCCACCAGCGATACAGCTGAGCAGTTCTTC
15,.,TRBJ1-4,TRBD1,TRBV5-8,CASSYGTGGAQKLFF,TGTGCCAGCAGTTACGGGACAGGGGGTGCCCAAAAACTGTTTTTT
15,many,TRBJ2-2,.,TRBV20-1,CSARARQGNTGELFF,TGCAGTGCTAGAGCTCGGCAGGGTAACACCGGGGAGCTGTTTTTT
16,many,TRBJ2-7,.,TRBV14,CASSQVGRGISDEQYF,TGTGCCAGCAGCCAAGTCGGTAGAGGTATTTCCGACGAGCAGTACTTC
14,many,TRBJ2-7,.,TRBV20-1,CSALDWTNPYEQYF,TGCAGTGCCCTAGACTGGACAAATCCCTACGAGCAGTACTTC
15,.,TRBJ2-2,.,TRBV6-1,CASSEQSGEAGELFF,TGTGCCAGCAGTGAGCAATCAGGGGAGGCTGGGGAGCTGTTTTTT
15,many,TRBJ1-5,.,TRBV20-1,CSARVVNGLFQPQHF,TGCAGTGCTAGAGTGGTCAACGGACTTTTTCAGCCCCAGCATTTT
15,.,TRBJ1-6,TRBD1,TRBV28,CASSLGTGRYSPLHF,TGTGCCAGCAGCCTCGGGACAGGGCGATATTCACCCCTCCACTTT
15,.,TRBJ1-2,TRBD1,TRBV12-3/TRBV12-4,CASSQNRGRNYGYTF,TGTGCCAGCAGTCAGAACAGGGGGCGAAACTATGGCTACACCTTC
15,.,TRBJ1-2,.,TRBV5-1,CASSLHGESNYGYTF,TGCGCCAGCAGCTTACATGGGGAATCTAACTATGGCTACACCTTC
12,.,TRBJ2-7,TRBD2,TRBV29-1,CSAGLAAYEQYF,TGCAGCGCGGGACTAGCGGCCTACGAGCAGTACTTC
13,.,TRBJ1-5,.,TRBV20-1,CSARGEVNQPQHF,TGCAGTGCTAGAGGGGAAGTCAATCAGCCCCAGCATTTT
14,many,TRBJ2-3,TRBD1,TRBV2,CASRRTGAGDTQYF,TGTGCCAGCAGGCGGACAGGGGCGGGGGATACGCAGTATTTT